One and the same sample provided the 21 T cell receptor beta chains below, sequenced in a study of blood T cell repertoires in COVID-19. Libraries were prepared by immunoSEQ multiplex PCR; TCRdb keeps only in-frame clonotypes and omits some of them. Of about 180,000 clones listed, over 75% are singletons. Sequences were obtained from peripheral blood. The receptors come from a man in his 70s with active or convalescent COVID-19.

The chain uses TRBV5-5 and TRBJ2-1, with D possibly matching TRBD2 (5 bases). Germline V lookup: CDR1 SGHKS, CDR2 YYEKEE (reference sequence). The CDR3 loop spans 18 amino acids. V was clipped by 2 bases and J by 0 bases, with 18 bases between them. The CDR3 protein is CASSFRLSAGNSYNEQFF. DNA of the CDR3: TGTGCCAGCAGCTTTCGGTTATCTGCGGGCAACTCCTACAATGAGCAGTTCTTC.

This clone was found once. The chain employs TRBV7-2 and TRBJ2-7; D is undetermined. The ends were cut back, 5 bases at V and 3 bases at J, with 5 bases in the middle. The length of the CDR3 is 11 residues. Germline V gene data show CDR1 as SGHTA and CDR2 as FQGNSA. The CDR3 sequence is CASSRGYEQYF. The CDR3 bases are TGTGCCAGCAGCCGAGGCTACGAGCAGTACTTC.

This clone has more than one count but fewer than ten. This rearrangement joins TRBV5-1 to TRBJ1-3; D remains unclear. Germline CDR1 SGHRS, CDR2 YFSETQ. The CDR3 sequence is 14 residues long. Trimming removed 2 bases from V and 0 bases from J, with 6 bases in between. CDR3 coding DNA: TGCGCCAGCAGCTTCAGTTACTCTGGAAACACCATATATTTT. Encoded protein: CASSFSYSGNTIYF.

This chain links TRBV18 with TRBJ1-5; 10 bases are a match to TRBD1. The CDR3 runs to 15 residues. The ends lost 4 bases at V and 6 bases at J; junction bases unmatched: 6. Germline V gives CDR1 KGHSH, CDR2 LQKENI. The CDR3 here is CASSLDRGLSQPQHF. The CDR3 nucleotides read TGTGCCAGCTCACTAGACAGGGGGCTAAGTCAGCCCCAGCATTTT. Supplemented by reference TRBV18 and TRBJ1-5, the full variable domain reads NAGVMQNPRHLVRRRGQEARLRCSPMKGHSHVYWYRQLPEEGLKFMVYLQKENIIDESGMPKERFSAEFPKEGPSILRIQQVVRGDSAAYFCASSLDRGLSQPQHFGDGTRLSIL.

This clone was seen a few times. V gene TRBV5-6 combines with J gene TRBJ2-7; the match to TRBD1 covers 8 bases. Per germline, CDR1 SGHDT and CDR2 YYEEEE. The CDR3 spans 15 residues. J lost 0 bases, V lost 2 bases, and 4 bases had no gene match. CDR3 residues: CASSFRTGSSYEQYF. CDR3 DNA: TGTGCCAGCAGCTTTAGGACAGGGAGCTCCTACGAGCAGTACTTC.

This chain uses TRBV9 with TRBJ2-7; D is undetermined. Germline CDR1 SGDLS, CDR2 YYNGEE. V was shortened by 0 bases and J by 1 base, with 8 bases between the two germline ends. The CDR3 spans 14 residues. In nucleotides, the CDR3 is TGTGCCAGCAGCGTAGATGGCAGGTCCTACGAGCAGTACTTC. The encoded protein is CASSVDGRSYEQYF. Full variable domain (rest looked up from reference TRBV9 and TRBJ2-7): DSGVTQTPKHLITATGQRVTLRCSPRSGDLSVYWYQQSLDQGLQFLIQYYNGEERAKGNILERFSAQQFPDLHSELNLSSLELGDSALYFCASSVDGRSYEQYFGPGTRLTVT.

This clone has more than one count but fewer than ten. The chain links TRBV28 to TRBJ1-1; 9 positions agree with TRBD1. CDR3 length equals 15 residues. Germline CDR1 is MDHEN and CDR2 is SYDVKM. J lost 4 bases, V lost 5 bases, and 8 bases had no gene match. The CDR3, as DNA: TGTGCCAGCAGTGCCCCCGGGACAGGGACCACTGAAGCTTTCTTT. This sequence encodes CASSAPGTGTTEAFF.

The chain uses TRBV5-1 and TRBJ2-1; 8 bases map to TRBD2. CDR1 is SGHRS and CDR2 is YFSETQ in the germline V gene. This CDR3 has 13 residues. With 4 bases clipped from V and 8 bases from J, the junction kept 5 bases outside the gene matches. The CDR3 reads CASSDSGVYEQFF. The CDR3 DNA is TGCGCCAGCAGCGATAGCGGGGTCTATGAGCAGTTCTTC.

This clone was detected a few times. This chain uses TRBV6-5 with TRBJ1-2; 8 bases align to TRBD1. The CDR3 length is 14 residues. Germline V lookup: CDR1 MNHEY, CDR2 SVGAGI. V lost 6 bases to trimming and J lost 5 bases; unmatched junction nucleotides: 8. This chain's CDR3 is CASRVRGQVYGYTF. DNA for the CDR3: TGTGCCAGCAGGGTACGGGGACAGGTTTATGGCTACACCTTC.

This clone was found a few times. This sequence joins TRBV6-4 and TRBJ2-7; 7 positions match TRBD2. Per germline, CDR1 MRHNA and CDR2 SNTAGT. V was pared by 2 bases and J by 3 bases, with 4 bases of the junction left unmatched. The CDR3 consists of 14 residues. CDR3 sequence: CASSDSGVCYEQYF. The CDR3 region has the DNA TGTGCCAGCAGTGACAGCGGGGTCTGCTACGAGCAGTACTTC.

This rearrangement joins TRBV5-4 to TRBJ2-1; D call uncertain. V was trimmed by 1 base and J by 7 bases, leaving 12 bases between them. The CDR3 covers 14 residues. Per the germline V gene, CDR1 is SGHNT and CDR2 is YYREEE (reference sequence). The CDR3 here is CASSLSFEQNEQFF. As DNA, the CDR3 is TGTGCCAGCAGCTTGTCGTTTGAACAGAATGAGCAGTTCTTC.

This clone was picked up a small number of times. The chain joins TRBV12-5 to TRBJ2-3; 11 bases line up with TRBD2. The germline V gene has CDR1 LGHNT and CDR2 FRNRAP. V lost 4 bases and J lost 1; bases outside the gene matches: 1. This CDR3 spans 15 amino acids. CDR3 residues: CASGSGLAGTDTQYF. CDR3 nucleotide sequence: TGTGCTAGTGGTTCGGGACTAGCGGGCACAGATACGCAGTATTTT.

This clone was counted between two and nine times. The chain uses TRBV4-1 and TRBJ1-6; D is ambiguous. Trimming removed 3 bases at V and 10 bases at J, with 7 bases between. Per germline, CDR1 MGHRA and CDR2 YSYEKL. The CDR3 is 12 amino acids. DNA for the CDR3: TGCGCCAGCAGCCACCTCGGGTCACCCCTCCACTTT. Its translation: CASSHLGSPLHF.

The V call is TRBV2, the J call TRBJ2-1, with 11 bases aligning to TRBD2. Trimming took 6 bases from V and 7 from J; bases not matched to a gene: 8. Germline CDR1 SNHLY, CDR2 FYNNEI. This CDR3 has 15 amino acids. As DNA, the CDR3 is TGTGCCAGCAGGGGTAGCGGGGGGGCAATAAATGAGCAGTTCTTC. This encodes CASRGSGGAINEQFF.

The gene calls are TRBV27 and TRBJ1-2, with 7 bases identical to TRBD1. The germline CDR1 and CDR2 sequences are MNHEY and SMNVEV (reference sequence). This CDR3 comprises 16 residues. V was pared by 0 bases and J by 6 bases, with 10 bases of the junction left unmatched. The CDR3 DNA reads as TGTGCCAGCAGTTTATCTTCCGGGACAGCCCTAAATGGCTACACCTTC. This gives the protein CASSLSSGTALNGYTF.

The rearrangement joins TRBV14 to TRBJ2-2; D not resolved. From germline, CDR1 is SGHDN and CDR2 FVKESK. This CDR3 is built from 20 residues. V shed 4 bases and J shed 4 bases, with 28 bases lying between them. The DNA of the CDR3 is TGTGCCAGCAGCCGCGGAAGGCATAACACAACTCGAATTCGCACCGGGGAGCTGTTTTTT. Translating it yields CASSRGRHNTTRIRTGELFF.

CDR3 protein: CASSRPDYYNEQFF. The CDR3 nucleotides are TGTGCCAGCAGCCGACCGGACTACTACAATGAGCAGTTCTTC. This rearrangement joins TRBV5-6 to TRBJ2-1, with D maybe TRBD2 (6 bases). The V and J ends lost 4 bases and 3 bases respectively, with 11 bases between them. Germline assignment: CDR1 SGHDT and CDR2 YYEEEE. The CDR3 loop spans 14 amino acids.

The chain has TRBV12-5 and TRBJ1-3; the D is unclear. Deletions cut 1 base from V and 8 bases from J, with 3 bases between. In germline, CDR1 is LGHNT, CDR2 FRNRAP. This CDR3 spans 11 amino acids. CDR3 coding DNA: TGTGCTAGTGGTTTGGCAGACACCATATATTTT. Residues: CASGLADTIYF. Looking up the rest from reference TRBV12-5 and TRBJ1-3 gives the full variable domain: DARVTQTPRHKVTEMGQEVTMRCQPILGHNTVFWYRQTMMQGLELLAYFRNRAPLDDSGMPKDRFSAEMPDATLATLKIQPSEPRDSAVYFCASGLADTIYFGEGSWLTVV.

The chain has TRBV6-1 and TRBJ2-3, with 14 bases that match TRBD2. Per germline, CDR1 MNHNS and CDR2 SASEGT. The CDR3 is 20 residues long. V trimming: 0 bases; J trimming: 4 bases; junction bases outside the gene matches: 12. The CDR3 sequence: CASSEAGSGLAGGGSDTQYF. Written as DNA, the CDR3 is TGTGCCAGCAGTGAAGCGGGGTCCGGACTAGCGGGAGGTGGTTCAGATACGCAGTATTTT.

J is TRBJ1-5 and V is TRBV7-2, with D perhaps TRBD1 (5 bases). Per germline, CDR1 SGHTA and CDR2 FQGNSA. This CDR3 has 13 amino acids. V was shortened by 5 bases and J by 7 bases, with 12 bases between the two germline ends. DNA of the CDR3: TGTGCCAGCAGCCCCGGAAGGACACAGCCCCAGCATTTT. Translation gives CASSPGRTQPQHF.

The chain links TRBV19 to TRBJ1-2; D is possibly TRBD1 (5 bases). This CDR3 comprises 16 residues. CDR1 and CDR2 from the germline V gene are LNHDA and SQIVND (reference sequence). Trimming cost V 1 base and J 0 bases, with 12 bases left between them. As DNA, the CDR3 is TGTGCCAGTAGTATAGTCGGGGGGTCAGCTAACTATGGCTACACCTTC. Its translation: CASSIVGGSANYGYTF.